A selection of T cell receptor beta chains follows, all from one sample in a study of cytomegalovirus exposure and HLA in healthy donors. Clones were sequenced by immunoSEQ multiplex PCR, and TCRdb holds only the in-frame ones, with some missing. The repertoire holds roughly 68,000 clones, with about 72% as singletons. Source material: PBMCs. The receptor source for this set is a man in his forties or fifties in good health and CMV-seropositive. CDR3s include the opening cysteine and the closing phenylalanine or tryptophan. The D gene is left open where the match is weak. A clone size is listed for some rows: how often the clone was seen (once, few, many), or a class if it is expanded.

- - 14 TRBJ1-2 TRBV27 TGTGCCAGCAGATCAGGGGCGGACCTCTATGGCTACACCTTC CASRSGADLYGYTF
TRBD2 few 15 TRBJ2-2 TRBV5-1 TGCGCCAGCAGCTTGGCTCTAGCGGGGTCCGGGGAGCTGTTTTTT CASSLALAGSGELFF
- - 13 TRBJ2-7 TRBV27 TGTGCCAGCAGTTTGGTAGGGGGTGACGAGCAGTACTTC CASSLVGGDEQYF
- few 15 TRBJ1-5 TRBV2 TGTGCCAGCAGTGAGACAGGAGTAAATAATCAGCCCCAGCATTTT CASSETGVNNQPQHF
- once 16 TRBJ1-1 TRBV7-2 TGTGCCAGCAGCTTCGGTTCTACAGGGCTCCCGGGTGAAGCTTTCTTT CASSFGSTGLPGEAFF
- few 14 TRBJ1-4 TRBV2 TGTGCCAGCAGGGGTTGGGGCGGGGATGAAAAACTGTTTTTT CASRGWGGDEKLFF
TRBD1 once 14 TRBJ1-4 TRBV5-1 TGCGCCAGCAGCTTCGGGACAGGGAATGAAAAACTGTTTTTT CASSFGTGNEKLFF
- once 17 TRBJ1-5 TRBV2 TGTGCCAGCAGTGAGGGGCAGCCTTCCTATAGCAATCAGCCCCAGCATTTT CASSEGQPSYSNQPQHF
TRBD1 - 17 TRBJ2-2 TRBV5-4 TGTGCCAGCAGCGCCCGGACAGGGGGCGCCGACACCGGGGAGCTGTTTTTT CASSARTGGADTGELFF
TRBD2 - 17 TRBJ2-5 TRBV7-9 TGTGCCAGCAGCTGGGGACTAGCGGGGGTTAACCAAGAGACCCAGTACTTC CASSWGLAGVNQETQYF
TRBD2 once 16 TRBJ2-3 TRBV7-8 TGTGCCAGCAGCTCAGTTCCGGGACTAGCAGGAGATACGCAGTATTTT CASSSVPGLAGDTQYF
TRBD1 - 16 TRBJ2-7 TRBV15 TGTGCCACCAGCAGAGATAACAGGGGCCTCCCCTACGAGCAGTACTTC CATSRDNRGLPYEQYF
TRBD1 few 16 TRBJ2-7 TRBV5-6 TGTGCCAGCAGCTCCTGGACAGGGATGGGATCCTACGAGCAGTACTTC CASSSWTGMGSYEQYF
- - 16 TRBJ1-4 TRBV2 TGTGCCAGCACTGGGGGAGACAGCGGGACTAATGAAAAACTGTTTTTT CASTGGDSGTNEKLFF
- few 14 TRBJ2-7 TRBV9 TGTGCCAGCAGCGTAGAGGGGGCGGGGTACGAGCAGTACTTC CASSVEGAGYEQYF
TRBD1 - 18 TRBJ2-6 TRBV4-1 TGCGCCAGCAGCCACCCCCGACAGGGATTCTCTGGGGCCAACGTCCTGACTTTC CASSHPRQGFSGANVLTF
- - 16 TRBJ2-6 TRBV9 TGTGCCAGCAGTGGGACTGTACTATCTGGGGCCAACGTCCTGACTTTC CASSGTVLSGANVLTF
TRBD2 - 15 TRBJ2-7 TRBV6-1 TGTGCCAGCAGTGAACGTAGCGGGGGGGCCCACGAGCAGTACTTC CASSERSGGAHEQYF
- - 14 TRBJ2-3 TRBV30 TGTGCCTGGAAAGGGGCAGGTCATTCGGATACGCAGTATTTT CAWKGAGHSDTQYF
- - 15 TRBJ2-1 TRBV5-5 TGTGCCAGCAGTGTAGACTCTCCCCGATCGGATGAGCAGTTCTTC CASSVDSPRSDEQFF
- - 17 TRBJ2-1 TRBV2 TGTGCCAGCAGTGACCGGGACATCGTTTCGTACTACAATGAGCAGTTCTTC CASSDRDIVSYYNEQFF
- - 15 TRBJ1-3 TRBV6-1 TGTGCCAGCAGTGAATTTCGAGGGTTGGGAAACACCATATATTTT CASSEFRGLGNTIYF
- few 16 TRBJ1-4 TRBV15 TGTGCCACCAGCAGAATACCGGGATTTACCCCCGAAAAACTGTTTTTT CATSRIPGFTPEKLFF
TRBD1 - 13 TRBJ2-7 TRBV7-2 TGTGCCAGCGGAAAGGACAGGGGTGGTGAGCAGTACTTC CASGKDRGGEQYF
- - 13 TRBJ2-3 TRBV7-3 TGTGCCAGCAGCACCATAGCGGCCGGTACGCAGTATTTT CASSTIAAGTQYF
- few 13 TRBJ1-1 TRBV7-6 TGTGCCAGCAGCTCCTCCCTGAACACTGAAGCTTTCTTT CASSSSLNTEAFF
TRBD1 - 16 TRBJ2-5 TRBV4-1 TGCGCCAGCAGCCAGGAAGGGACAGGGGCGTTTGAGACCCAGTACTTC CASSQEGTGAFETQYF
TRBD2 - 15 TRBJ2-1 TRBV6-5 TGTGCCAGCAGACCAGCGGGGGGCCCCCTTGATGAGCAGTTCTTC CASRPAGGPLDEQFF
TRBD1 - 14 TRBJ1-1 TRBV7-6 TGTGCCAGCACCAAGGGACAGGGGGACACTGAAGCTTTCTTT CASTKGQGDTEAFF
TRBD1 - 14 TRBJ1-2 TRBV30 TGTGCCTGGAGGGCGGGGGACAGGCTCTATGGCTACACCTTC CAWRAGDRLYGYTF
TRBD1 - 14 TRBJ1-6 TRBV6-6 TGTGCCAGCAGCCCTGGGACAGCAGATTCACCCCTCCACTTT CASSPGTADSPLHF
TRBD1 - 15 TRBJ2-3 TRBV7-9 TGTGCCAGCAGCCTAGGACAGGGGAGCACAGATACGCAGTATTTT CASSLGQGSTDTQYF
TRBD2 - 16 TRBJ2-3 TRBV5-4 TGTGCCAGCAGCCAGGGACTAGCGGGGGGGCAAGATACGCAGTATTTT CASSQGLAGGQDTQYF
- - 12 TRBJ1-6 TRBV30 TGTGCCTGGAGCGGCTATAATTCACCCCTCCACTTT CAWSGYNSPLHF
- few 11 TRBJ2-2 TRBV7-2 TGTGCCAGCAGCTACGGGGGGGAGCTGTTTTTT CASSYGGELFF
- few 16 TRBJ1-5 TRBV28 TGTGCCAGCAGTTGGGTTCATTTAACTATCAATCAGCCCCAGCATTTT CASSWVHLTINQPQHF
- - 13 TRBJ1-1 TRBV19 TGTGCCAGTGGGGGGTATTCGGACACTGAAGCTTTCTTT CASGGYSDTEAFF
TRBD1 - 14 TRBJ1-5 TRBV6-5 TGTGCCAGCAGTTATAGGGGGCGTGATCAGCCCCAGCATTTT CASSYRGRDQPQHF
TRBD1 - 13 TRBJ1-1 TRBV5-4 TGTGCCAGCAGCTTTAGGGACAGATTAGAAGCTTTCTTT CASSFRDRLEAFF
- few 13 TRBJ1-1 TRBV5-1 TGCGCCAGCAGCCGTACACTGAACACTGAAGCTTTCTTT CASSRTLNTEAFF
TRBD2 - 16 TRBJ2-7 TRBV7-9 TGTGCCAGCAGCTCCGAGGGACTAGCGGGCAACTACGAGCAGTACTTC CASSSEGLAGNYEQYF
TRBD1 - 15 TRBJ2-7 TRBV6-5 TGTGCCAGCAGTTACTCCGGACAGGGCACCTACGAGCAGTACTTC CASSYSGQGTYEQYF
TRBD1 - 15 TRBJ1-4 TRBV19 TGTGCCAGTAGTGCCCGTGGACAGGGAAGAGAAGGCCTGTTTTTT CASSARGQGREGLFF